These T cell receptor beta chains were read from a single sample in a study of blood T cell repertoires in COVID-19. Here immunoSEQ multiplex PCR was the method, and the copy in TCRdb shows in-frame clones only, minus some. The sample includes approximately 40,000 clones, more than 85% of them seen just once. Sequenced input: peripheral blood. The receptors originated from a human donor in a cohort sampled during active COVID-19. Each CDR3 is given with its conserved first and last residue. The order of the fields is CDR3 protein, CDR3 DNA, V gene, J gene, clone size, D gene, CDR3 length. D genes are given only for firm matches. Not every row has a clone size; where given, it reads once, few, many or a size class.

CASSPSRGYGYTF,TGCGCCAGCAGCCCATCCCGGGGCTATGGCTACACCTTC,TRBV4-1,TRBJ1-2,NA,NA,13
CSVEDPPGQYF,TGCAGCGTTGAAGATCCCCCGGGGCAGTATTTT,TRBV29-1,TRBJ2-3,NA,NA,11
CSVAGKEALEQYF,TGCAGCGTTGCCGGAAAAGAGGCCCTCGAGCAGTACTTC,TRBV29-1,TRBJ2-7,few,NA,13
CASIGGGTYGYTF,TGTGCCAGTATCGGCGGGGGGACCTATGGCTACACCTTC,TRBV19,TRBJ1-2,once,NA,13
CASSQGRSRWNTEAFF,TGCGCCAGCAGCCAAGGGCGTTCCAGGTGGAACACTGAAGCTTTCTTT,TRBV4-3,TRBJ1-1,NA,NA,16
CASSPSLGTDTQYF,TGTGCCAGCAGCCCAAGCCTAGGCACAGATACGCAGTATTTT,TRBV6-4,TRBJ2-3,medium-sized,NA,14
CASSLRTSGSTDTQYF,TGTGCCAGCAGCTTAAGGACTAGCGGGAGCACAGATACGCAGTATTTT,TRBV13,TRBJ2-3,NA,TRBD2,16
CASSHEPGYGETQYF,TGTGCCAGCAGCCACGAACCAGGGTATGGGGAGACCCAGTACTTC,TRBV6-5,TRBJ2-5,NA,NA,15
CASSYSRLNEKLFF,TGTGCCAGCAGTTACTCGAGGCTAAATGAAAAACTGTTTTTT,TRBV6-5,TRBJ1-4,NA,NA,14
CASSRNNRRGLNTEAFF,TGCGCCAGCAGCCGAAATAATCGGAGGGGATTGAACACTGAAGCTTTCTTT,TRBV4-1,TRBJ1-1,NA,NA,17
CATSRARDEQFF,TGTGCCACCAGCAGAGCCCGCGATGAGCAGTTCTTC,TRBV15,TRBJ2-1,NA,NA,12
CASSYTYGGRAVTEAFF,TGTGCCAGCAGTTATACGTATGGGGGCCGGGCGGTTACTGAAGCTTTCTTT,TRBV6-2/TRBV6-3,TRBJ1-1,NA,NA,17
CASTNGRYGYTF,TGTGCCAGCACCAATGGGAGATACGGCTACACCTTC,TRBV6-6,TRBJ1-2,NA,NA,12
CASSLQGFSGRTIYF,TGTGCCAGCAGCTTACAGGGGTTCAGTGGCCGCACCATATATTTT,TRBV5-4,TRBJ1-3,NA,TRBD1,15
CASSQSGSTDTQYF,TGTGCCAGCAGCCAAAGCGGGTCCACAGATACGCAGTATTTT,TRBV7-3,TRBJ2-3,NA,NA,14
CASSLPGTNPTDTQYF,TGTGCCAGCAGTTTACCCGGGACTAACCCCACAGATACGCAGTATTTT,TRBV28,TRBJ2-3,NA,TRBD2,16
CASSFRTSAELAFHEQFF,TGTGCCAGCAGTTTTAGGACTAGCGCTGAATTGGCTTTTCATGAGCAGTTCTTC,TRBV27,TRBJ2-1,NA,TRBD2,18
CAWSVGSGSSAGELFF,TGTGCCTGGAGTGTAGGTAGCGGGAGTTCGGCCGGGGAGCTGTTTTTT,TRBV30,TRBJ2-2,NA,TRBD2,16
CASSRYVDSPLHF,TGTGCCAGCAGTAGATACGTAGATTCACCCCTCCACTTT,TRBV27,TRBJ1-6,NA,NA,13
CASSPTGTGVANTGELFF,TGTGCCAGCAGTCCTACCGGGACAGGGGTTGCAAACACCGGGGAGCTGTTTTTT,TRBV28,TRBJ2-2,NA,TRBD1,18
CASSPVAGAAFF,TGTGCCAGCAGCCCGGTAGCGGGAGCCGCGTTCTTC,TRBV12-3/TRBV12-4,TRBJ2-1,NA,TRBD2,12
CASSPGGKRTEAFF,TGTGCCAGCAGCCCAGGGGGCAAAAGGACTGAAGCTTTCTTT,TRBV7-2,TRBJ1-1,NA,TRBD1,14
CASSQDYRQTSRYGYTF,TGCGCCAGCAGCCAAGATTACCGACAGACCTCTAGGTATGGCTACACCTTC,TRBV4-1,TRBJ1-2,NA,NA,17
CASSYSSEGTGELFF,TGTGCCAGCAGTTACTCGAGTGAGGGAACCGGGGAGCTGTTTTTT,TRBV6-5,TRBJ2-2,few,NA,15
CSARPGTANTGELFF,TGCAGCGCAAGACCCGGGACAGCGAACACCGGGGAGCTGTTTTTT,TRBV29-1,TRBJ2-2,NA,TRBD1,15
CASSLDRYSYEQYF,TGTGCCAGCAGCCTTGACAGATACTCCTACGAGCAGTACTTC,TRBV7-2,TRBJ2-7,NA,NA,14
CASSPRQGWDTQYF,TGTGCCAGCAGTCCGCGACAGGGGTGGGATACGCAGTATTTT,TRBV27,TRBJ2-3,NA,TRBD1,14
CASSQGLGYGTDTQYF,TGCGCCAGCAGCCAGGGACTTGGGTACGGCACAGATACGCAGTATTTT,TRBV4-1,TRBJ2-3,NA,NA,16
CASSLRTSGGDTQYF,TGCGCCAGCAGCCTAAGGACTAGCGGGGGAGATACGCAGTATTTT,TRBV5-1,TRBJ2-3,NA,TRBD2,15
CASSLAGGHEQYF,TGTGCCAGCAGCTTAGCGGGGGGACACGAGCAGTACTTC,TRBV7-9,TRBJ2-7,NA,NA,13
CASSAGASGAYEQYF,TGTGCCAGCAGTGCGGGGGCTAGCGGTGCCTACGAGCAGTACTTC,TRBV6-4,TRBJ2-7,NA,NA,15
CASSQGLVEGYGYTF,TGTGCCAGCAGCCAAGGTTTAGTGGAGGGCTATGGCTACACCTTC,TRBV3-1/TRBV3-2,TRBJ1-2,NA,NA,15